The present T cell receptor beta chain was sequenced within a study of blood T cell repertoires in COVID-19 (dated by TCRdb to about 2020). For context, the study as a whole: Samples covering the acute and convalescent phases of COVID-19 were provided by collaborators in the United States, Italy and Spain. A freely available public database, intended as a resource for researchers studying the immune response to SARS-CoV-2, is where the repertoires were released. The sample metadata nearly always contained a de-identified subject ID, COVID-19 status, age in years and sex. Where available, HLA class I and class II types were taken from metadata supplied by the sample provider and were not determined by assay-based typing. Deeply sampled blood TCRbeta repertoires from subjects exposed to, actively infected with, or recovered from COVID-19 were included in the dataset. The samples were drawn from two sources: the first 160 participants of the ongoing ImmuneRACE study, and 950 to 1,500 subjects contributed by 6 global collaborators. The prospective study material was composed of cDNA or gDNA derived from T cells, B-cell-depleted T cells, or PBMCs. General findings and caveats noted by the study authors: The amount of clinical and demographic metadata varied by source and participant and was provided uncurated.

Points on this clone: Its antigen is not yet known. Qualities for individual bases were not recorded, and no much larger clone is one base off.

The germline V gene (reference sequence) yields LNHDA for CDR1 and SQIVND for CDR2. Clipping removes 3 bases from V and 6 bases from J, with 7 as the unmatched junction base count. Taken from cysteine to phenylalanine, the CDR3 has 16 residues. Of the read, only the CDR3 DNA is kept; its 48 bases are in frame from base 1. Collaborating institutions collected whole blood in K2EDTA tubes following their own protocols. Collaborator samples were shipped for TCRbeta analysis as frozen whole blood, isolated PBMCs, or DNA extracted from either sample type. The immunoSEQ Assay, a bias-controlled multiplex PCR, was used to amplify TCRbeta CDR3 regions from genomic DNA. In the original analysis: The number of nucleated cells in each sample was estimated by amplification of reference gene primers within the assay. To quantify the absolute abundance of each unique TCRbeta CDR3 rearrangement, sequence reads were collapsed and filtered. For each sample, productive Simpson clonality was calculated as the square root of Simpson's diversity index across productive rearrangements. TCRdb re-hosts the immuneACCESS table, in-frame sequences only. Its copies lack some clones; in the studies checked, an unresolved V gene accounts for under half of them, and the cause for the rest is not known. From that table come the V and J calls and clone size; the DNA was used to work out D and trimming. The sample contains 30,000 to 35,000 clones, more than 80% of them found a single time. The top ten hold about 0.55% of the sample.

The source material was peripheral blood. The source of this sequence is a woman aged 40 to 55 with active or convalescent COVID-19. The chain employs TRBV19 and TRBJ2-1, and TRBD1 matches 11 of the central bases. At the DNA level, the sequence is TGTGCCAGTAGTATCTTGCGGGACAGGGGGGTCAATGAGCAGTTCTTC. This sequence encodes CASSILRDRGVNEQFF.